In this sample, the clone carrying this T cell receptor (beta chain) turned up a few times. Its specificity is unknown. The sample is drawn from a study of cytomegalovirus exposure and HLA in healthy donors. General study points: A later analysis reportedly found fewer N-insertions in an Asian-associated ancestry cluster than the approximately 700-donor mean. Among immune exposure information, only CMV serostatus was available. An apparent linkage of common viral pathogens to several of the most significant clusters emerged in a later analysis. Association of a missense DCLRE1C variant with TCR beta V- and J-gene trimming was reported in a later analysis.

The primer mix had 60 Vbeta and 13 Jbeta primers. Generated by immunoSEQ multiplex PCR, the TCRdb table keeps only in-frame clones and is missing some. The table shows approximately 240,000 clones, with more than 85% occurring only once. Germline V CDR1 and CDR2: SGHNT, YYREEE (reference sequence). V gave up 2 bases and J gave up 6 bases, with 21 bases separating them. CDR3 length equals 16 residues. Sequencing used PBMCs. The chain employs TRBV5-4 and TRBJ2-7; no clear D. The clonotype originates from a woman under 30 in good health and CMV-seronegative. CDR3 protein: CASSFGPGQALGEQYF. DNA of the CDR3: TGTGCCAGCAGCTTCGGTCCTGGGCAGGCACTCGGCGAGCAGTACTTC. Together with reference TRBV5-4 and TRBJ2-7, the CDR3 gives the full variable domain: ETGVTQSPTHLIKTRGQQVTLRCSSQSGHNTVSWYQQALGQGPQFIFQYYREEENGRGNFPPRFSGLQFPNYSSELNVNALELDDSALYLCASSFGPGQALGEQYFGPGTRLTVT.